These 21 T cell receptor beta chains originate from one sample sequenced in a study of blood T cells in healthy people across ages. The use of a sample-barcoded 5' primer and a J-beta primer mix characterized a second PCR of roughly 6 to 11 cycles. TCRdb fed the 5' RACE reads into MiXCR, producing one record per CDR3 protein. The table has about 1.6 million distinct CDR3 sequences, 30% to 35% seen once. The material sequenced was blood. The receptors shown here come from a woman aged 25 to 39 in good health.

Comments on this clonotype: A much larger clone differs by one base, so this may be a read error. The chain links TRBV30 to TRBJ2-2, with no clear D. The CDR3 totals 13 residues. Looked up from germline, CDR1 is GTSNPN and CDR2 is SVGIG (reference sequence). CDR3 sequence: CATPAPNTGELFF. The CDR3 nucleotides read TGTGCTACTCCGGCTCCGAACACCGGGGAGCTGTTTTTT.

CDR3 in DNA: TGTGCCAGCAGCCCCCGTTTGAGGGGGGCCGACAATGAGCAGTTCTTC. Its translation: CASSPRLRGADNEQFF. The chain uses TRBV9 and TRBJ2-1; D tentatively reads TRBD1 or TRBD2 (6 bases each). The CDR3 is 16 residues long. Germline-derived CDR1 and CDR2 are SGDLS and YYNGEE. The V end lost 4 bases, the J end lost 5 bases, and 19 bases lay between the germline ends.

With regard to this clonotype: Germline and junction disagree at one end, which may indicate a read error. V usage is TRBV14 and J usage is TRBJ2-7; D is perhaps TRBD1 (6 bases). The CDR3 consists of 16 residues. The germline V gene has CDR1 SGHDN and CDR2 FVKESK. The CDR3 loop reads CASSQDMYRARNERYF. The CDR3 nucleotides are TGTGCCAGCAGCCAAGATATGTACAGGGCAAGGAACGAGCGGTACTTC.

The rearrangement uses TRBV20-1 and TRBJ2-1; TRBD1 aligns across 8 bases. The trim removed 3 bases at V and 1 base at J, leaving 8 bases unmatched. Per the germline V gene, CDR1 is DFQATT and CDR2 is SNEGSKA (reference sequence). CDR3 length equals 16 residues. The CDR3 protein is CSARRNRGNSYNEQFF. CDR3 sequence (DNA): TGCAGTGCTAGGAGGAACAGGGGGAATTCCTACAATGAGCAGTTCTTC.

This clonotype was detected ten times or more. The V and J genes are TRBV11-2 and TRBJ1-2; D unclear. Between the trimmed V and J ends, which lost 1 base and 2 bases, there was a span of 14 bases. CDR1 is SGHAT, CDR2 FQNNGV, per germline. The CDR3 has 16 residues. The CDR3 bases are TGTGCCAGCAGCTTAGGCGCGCCGCAGACCAACTATGGCTACACCTTC. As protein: CASSLGAPQTNYGYTF.

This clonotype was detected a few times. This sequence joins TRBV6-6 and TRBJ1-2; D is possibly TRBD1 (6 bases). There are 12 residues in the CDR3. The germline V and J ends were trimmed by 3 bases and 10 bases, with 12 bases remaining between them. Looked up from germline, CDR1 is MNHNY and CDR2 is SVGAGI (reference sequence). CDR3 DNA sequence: TGTGCCAGCAGTTATACAGGGTGGGACTACACCTTC. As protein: CASSYTGWDYTF.

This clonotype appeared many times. The CDR3 coding sequence is TGTGCCAGCTCACCAGGACAGGAGATTAATGAAAAACTGTTTTTT. It translates to CASSPGQEINEKLFF. The rearrangement links TRBV18 to TRBJ1-4, with 7 bases matching TRBD1. V lost 2 bases to trimming and J lost 4 bases; unmatched junction nucleotides: 4. The V gene's germline CDR1 is KGHSH and CDR2 LQKENI. The CDR3 spans 15 residues.

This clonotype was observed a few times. The CDR3 is CASSPSGAGRAYEQYF. The CDR3 region has the DNA TGTGCCAGCAGCCCAAGTGGGGCAGGCCGGGCCTACGAGCAGTACTTC. This rearrangement joins TRBV14 to TRBJ2-7; possibly TRBD1 for D (5 bases). The germline CDR1 and CDR2 sequences are SGHDN and FVKESK. V lost 4 bases and J 2 bases, leaving 18 bases between the germline ends. This CDR3 comprises 16 residues.

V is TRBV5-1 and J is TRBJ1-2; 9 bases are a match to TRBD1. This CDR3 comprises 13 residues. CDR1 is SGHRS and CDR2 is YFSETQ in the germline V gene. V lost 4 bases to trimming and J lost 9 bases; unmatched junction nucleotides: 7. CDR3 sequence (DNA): TGCGCCAGCAGCGAGGGACAGGGTTTTCGCTACACCTTC. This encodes CASSEGQGFRYTF. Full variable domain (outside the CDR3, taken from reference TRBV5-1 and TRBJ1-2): KAGVTQTPRYLIKTRGQQVTLSCSPISGHRSVSWYQQTPGQGLQFLFEYFSETQRNKGNFPGRFSGRQFSNSRSEMNVSTLELGDSALYLCASSEGQGFRYTFGSGTRLTVV.

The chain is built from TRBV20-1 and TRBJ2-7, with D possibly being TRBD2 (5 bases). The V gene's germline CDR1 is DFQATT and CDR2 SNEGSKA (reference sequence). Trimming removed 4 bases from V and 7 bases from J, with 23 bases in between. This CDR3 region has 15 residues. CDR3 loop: CSAMGAGRGREEQYF. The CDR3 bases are TGCAGTGCTATGGGCGCAGGTCGGGGAAGGGAGGAGCAGTACTTC.

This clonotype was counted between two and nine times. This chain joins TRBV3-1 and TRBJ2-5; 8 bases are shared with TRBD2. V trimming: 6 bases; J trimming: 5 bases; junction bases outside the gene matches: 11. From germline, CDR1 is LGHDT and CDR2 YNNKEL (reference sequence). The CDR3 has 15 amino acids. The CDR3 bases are TGTGCCAGCAGAAGCGGGGGAGGGCCTTGGGAGACCCAGTACTTC. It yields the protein CASRSGGGPWETQYF.

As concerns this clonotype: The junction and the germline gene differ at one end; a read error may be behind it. CDR3 loop: CASSYGGSTYERYF. DNA for the CDR3: TGTGCCAGCAGTTACGGTGGGAGTACTTACGAGCGGTACTTC. The rearrangement uses TRBV6-2 or TRBV6-3 and TRBJ2-7, with D possibly matching TRBD2 (5 bases). Looked up from germline, CDR1 is MNHEY and CDR2 is SVGEGT. The CDR3 is 14 residues long.

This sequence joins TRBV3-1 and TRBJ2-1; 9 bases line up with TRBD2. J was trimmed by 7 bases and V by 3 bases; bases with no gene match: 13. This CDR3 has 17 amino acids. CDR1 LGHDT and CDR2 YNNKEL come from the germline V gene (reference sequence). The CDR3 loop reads CASSHLPGRGGRNEQFF. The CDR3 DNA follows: TGTGCCAGCAGCCACCTCCCAGGGCGGGGGGGCAGGAATGAGCAGTTCTTC.

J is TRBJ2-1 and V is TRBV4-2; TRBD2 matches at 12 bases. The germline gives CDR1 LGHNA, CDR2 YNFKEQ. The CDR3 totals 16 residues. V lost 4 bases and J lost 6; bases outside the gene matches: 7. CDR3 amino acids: CASSPQGTSGCNEQFF. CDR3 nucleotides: TGTGCCAGCAGCCCCCAAGGGACTAGCGGGTGCAATGAGCAGTTCTTC.

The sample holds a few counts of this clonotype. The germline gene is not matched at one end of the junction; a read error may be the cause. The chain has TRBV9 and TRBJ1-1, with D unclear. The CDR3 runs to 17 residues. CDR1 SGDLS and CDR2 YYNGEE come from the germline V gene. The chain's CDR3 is CASSVVLGLGMNTEAFF. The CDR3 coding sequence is TGTGCCAGCAGCGTAGTGTTGGGCTTAGGAATGAACACTGAGGCTTTCTTT.

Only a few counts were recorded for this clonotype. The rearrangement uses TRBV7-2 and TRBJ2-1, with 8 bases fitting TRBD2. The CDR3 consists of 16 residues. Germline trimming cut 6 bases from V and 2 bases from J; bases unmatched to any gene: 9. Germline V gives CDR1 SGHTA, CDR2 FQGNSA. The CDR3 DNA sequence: TGTGCCAGCAGGGCCTATAGCGGGGACGCCTACAATGAGCAGTTCTTC. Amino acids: CASRAYSGDAYNEQFF.

CDR3 bases: TGTGCCAGAAGCCGGATAAAAGGCGGGACAGCATACGAGCAGTACTTC. Translation gives CARSRIKGGTAYEQYF. This chain links TRBV7-2 with TRBJ2-4, with D perhaps TRBD1 (7 bases). The J call may not be correct, given that the DNA end is closer to TRBJ2-7. Germline V gene data show CDR1 as SGHTA and CDR2 as FQGNSA. There are 16 residues in the CDR3.

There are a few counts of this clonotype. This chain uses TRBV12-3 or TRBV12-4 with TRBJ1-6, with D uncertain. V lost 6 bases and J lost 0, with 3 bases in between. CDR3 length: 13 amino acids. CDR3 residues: CASRTSYNSPLHF. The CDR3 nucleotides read TGTGCCAGCAGAACCTCCTATAATTCACCCCTCCACTTT.

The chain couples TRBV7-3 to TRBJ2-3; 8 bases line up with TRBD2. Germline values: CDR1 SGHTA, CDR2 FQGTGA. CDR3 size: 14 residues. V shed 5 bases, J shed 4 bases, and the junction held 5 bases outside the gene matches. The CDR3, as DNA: TGTGCCAGCAGCCCGGGGGGGCCCCCAGATACGCAGTATTTT. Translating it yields CASSPGGPPDTQYF.

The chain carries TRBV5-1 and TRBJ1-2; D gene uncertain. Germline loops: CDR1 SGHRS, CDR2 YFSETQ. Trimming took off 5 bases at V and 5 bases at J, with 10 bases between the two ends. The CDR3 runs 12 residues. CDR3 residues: CASRSNMYGYTF. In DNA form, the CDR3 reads TGCGCCAGCAGATCTAACATGTATGGCTACACCTTC.

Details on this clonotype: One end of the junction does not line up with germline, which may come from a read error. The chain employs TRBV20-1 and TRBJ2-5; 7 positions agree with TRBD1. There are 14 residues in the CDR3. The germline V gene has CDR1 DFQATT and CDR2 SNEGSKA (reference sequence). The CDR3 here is CSAYLTGRMETQYF. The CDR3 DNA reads TGTAGTGCTTACTTGACAGGGAGAATGGAGACCCAGTACTTC.